A selection of T cell receptor beta chains follows, all from one sample in a study of T cells expressing NK-cell markers. For each CDR3 protein, TCRdb gives one entry from its re-call of the 5' RACE reads, without DNA. This specimen shows 500,000 to 700,000 distinct CDR3 sequences; the ten leading clones hold around 4%. Sequencing was carried out using blood T cells: a sorted CD56 or NKG2C T cell subset, CD4+ or CD8+ T cells, or bulk PBMC T cells (not recorded which). The receptors stem from a man aged 18 to 30 in good health. CDR3s include the opening cysteine and the closing phenylalanine or tryptophan.

CDR3aa	len	v_gene	j_gene
CSVETGLSSDTQYF	14	TRBV29-1	TRBJ2-3
CASSWDSPGNEQFF	14	TRBV5-1	TRBJ2-1
CSVGRETNTEAFF	13	TRBV29-1	TRBJ1-1
CASSFRGTLNTGELFF	16	TRBV12-3/TRBV12-4	TRBJ2-2
CASSRPGQLNTEAFF	15	TRBV7-2	TRBJ1-1
CASSGTPVRSNQPQHF	16	TRBV12-3/TRBV12-4	TRBJ1-5
CATSALRNEQFF	12	TRBV15	TRBJ2-1
CASSPVTGDVTYEQYF	16	TRBV4-3	TRBJ2-7
CASSIGQGPSAYEQYF	16	TRBV21-1	TRBJ2-7
CASSRGQPGGSYNEQFF	17	TRBV7-9	TRBJ2-1
CASSSCQIAGTDKDTQYF	18	TRBV7-4	TRBJ2-3
CASSQAEGINYGYTF	15	TRBV4-1	TRBJ1-2
CASSQGKTGQTQYF	14	TRBV4-1	TRBJ2-5
CASSSFGTSAGEQFF	15	TRBV7-9	TRBJ2-1
CSAGVNQPQHF	11	TRBV20-1	TRBJ1-5
CASSSRRLAAYNEQFF	16	TRBV7-9	TRBJ2-1
CSARTPIRPGGEQYF	15	TRBV20-1	TRBJ2-7
CASGLRGLAGGHVGTDTQYF	20	TRBV6-2/TRBV6-3	TRBJ2-3
CASGGTGFNQPQHF	14	TRBV7-2	TRBJ1-5
CAAREGAEAFF	11	TRBV11-2	TRBJ1-1
CASSQDNSGNTIYF	14	TRBV12-3/TRBV12-4	TRBJ1-3
CASSLLMQQFF	11	TRBV5-6	TRBJ2-1
CASSDRAPYEQYF	13	TRBV12-3/TRBV12-4	TRBJ2-7
CASSLEFTGSSYNSPLHF	18	TRBV11-2	TRBJ1-6
CASSLRQGGGTEAFF	15	TRBV5-1	TRBJ1-1
CASSSNPNEQFF	12	TRBV7-9	TRBJ2-1
CASSRNNKGQGGQYF	15	TRBV6-1	TRBJ2-7
CASQLLATDEQFF	13	TRBV5-1	TRBJ2-1
CASSGAPPVTGELFF	15	TRBV2	TRBJ2-2
CASSLRAYNEQFF	13	TRBV5-1	TRBJ2-1
CSASAWGANQPQHF	14	TRBV20-1	TRBJ1-5
CASTSSSGILQETQYF	16	TRBV28	TRBJ2-5
CASSQDRGSEETQYF	15	TRBV4-3	TRBJ2-5
CASSTSDRAGANVLTF	16	TRBV25-1	TRBJ2-6
CASIPNKPGLAKIIYNEQFF	20	TRBV11-1	TRBJ2-1
CSVQGTTNEKLFF	13	TRBV20-1	TRBJ1-4
CAWSLVGNEQFF	12	TRBV30	TRBJ2-1
CASSLLPRTGLGEQYF	16	TRBV7-3	TRBJ2-7
CSASDRETETQYF	13	TRBV20-1	TRBJ2-5
CATSETLVPPYNEQFF	16	TRBV24-1	TRBJ2-1
CASSPGTGGGNEQFF	15	TRBV2	TRBJ2-1
CSVAGDSSFTDTQYF	15	TRBV29-1	TRBJ2-3
CASRTGRNEKLFF	13	TRBV5-4	TRBJ1-4
CASSSTQGVVYEQYF	15	TRBV7-9	TRBJ2-7
CASSVEPGMTGELFF	15	TRBV9	TRBJ2-2